Listed below are T cell receptor beta chains from one sample, sequenced in a study of blood T cell repertoires in COVID-19. TCRdb's table, derived via immunoSEQ multiplex PCR, lists solely in-frame clones and lacks some. The data hold approximately 200,000 clones, with about 86% observed a single time. The specimen was PBMCs or T cells enriched from blood (not recorded which). The receptors shown here come from a woman aged 30 to 39 who had been exposed to COVID-19. The CDR3 runs from the conserved cysteine through the conserved F or W. The D gene is left open where the match is weak. Expanded clones get a size class; other rows say once, few or many, or leave the size out.

TRBJ1-5 | TRBV27 | . | TRBD1 | TGTGCCAGCAGTTCGGGACAGGGTTTAAGGCCCCAGCATTTT | CASSSGQGLRPQHF
TRBJ2-7 | TRBV5-1 | . | . | TGCGCCAGCACCGACTCCATAGCAAACGAGCAGTACTTC | CASTDSIANEQYF
TRBJ2-1 | TRBV5-8 | . | . | TGTGCCAGCAGCTTTTCAGGATTTGGCTACAATGAGCAGTTCTTC | CASSFSGFGYNEQFF
TRBJ2-7 | TRBV5-6 | . | TRBD1 | TGTGCCAGCAGCCCAAACAGGGGTAGGAGCTCCTACGAGCAGTACTTC | CASSPNRGRSSYEQYF
TRBJ1-6 | TRBV7-9 | . | . | TGTGCCAGCAGACGCACCACGAGCTCCTATAATTCACCCCTCCACTTT | CASRRTTSSYNSPLHF
TRBJ2-7 | TRBV3-1/TRBV3-2 | once | . | TGTGCCAGCAGCCAACGAGGGATCTACGAGCAGTACTTC | CASSQRGIYEQYF
TRBJ2-7 | TRBV18 | once | TRBD1 | TGTGCCAGCTCACCAAGACAGGGGGCCAACGAGCAGTACTTC | CASSPRQGANEQYF
TRBJ2-1 | TRBV4-1 | . | TRBD1 | TGCGCCAGCAGCCAACCGGACAGGGGGCAGTGGGATGAGCAGTTCTTC | CASSQPDRGQWDEQFF
TRBJ2-1 | TRBV6-6 | . | TRBD1 | TGTGCCAGCAGTCACCTTAGTTTTTTACAGGGGAATGAGCAGTTCTTC | CASSHLSFLQGNEQFF
TRBJ1-5 | TRBV6-5 | . | TRBD1 | TGTGCCAGCAGAGCGGACAGGGGGCGTAATCAGCCCCAGCATTTT | CASRADRGRNQPQHF
TRBJ1-4 | TRBV3-1/TRBV3-2 | . | TRBD1 | TGTGCCAGCAGCCAGGATACTCCGGGACAGGGGCGACTGTTTTTT | CASSQDTPGQGRLFF
TRBJ1-4 | TRBV11-2 | few | . | TGTGCCAGCAGCTTAGGGAGCCTTTCTAATGAAAAACTGTTTTTT | CASSLGSLSNEKLFF
TRBJ1-2 | TRBV21-1 | few | . | TGTGCCAGTGGGGGGGGTTTGACAGAGGGTGATAAGAACTATGGCTACACCTTC | CASGGGLTEGDKNYGYTF
TRBJ1-2 | TRBV5-8 | . | . | TGTGCCAGCAGCCCCCCGGACGCAGGGTGGGATGGCTACACCTTC | CASSPPDAGWDGYTF
TRBJ2-7 | TRBV7-2 | . | . | TGTGCCAGCAGCTTTATAGGGGACGAGCAGTACTTC | CASSFIGDEQYF
TRBJ1-3 | TRBV2 | . | . | TGTGCCAGCGCAGGGGAGCTTGCGGGAAACACCATATATTTT | CASAGELAGNTIYF
TRBJ1-6 | TRBV7-8 | once | TRBD1 | TGTGCCAGCAGCTTAGAAGGGGACAGGGGATATAATTCACCCCTCCACTTT | CASSLEGDRGYNSPLHF
TRBJ2-5 | TRBV11-2 | . | . | TGTGCCAGCAGCTTAGGGAGGATAGCAGGTTTCCAAGAGACCCAGTACTTC | CASSLGRIAGFQETQYF
TRBJ1-5 | TRBV5-5 | . | . | TGTGCCAGCAGCTTGTCGGACATTTGGGGCAATCAGCCCCAGCATTTT | CASSLSDIWGNQPQHF